These 22 T cell receptor beta chains came from one sample sequenced in a study of cytomegalovirus exposure and HLA in healthy donors. Primers included in the PCR were 60 Vbeta and 13 Jbeta primers. Some clones are missing from TCRdb's copy, which holds only in-frame ones; the method was immunoSEQ multiplex PCR. The repertoire consists of over 150,000 clones, with roughly 82% occurring once and the leading ten covering approximately 3%. The sample consisted of PBMCs. All receptors derive from a woman between 50 and 59 years old in good health and CMV-seropositive.

The CDR3 DNA reads TGTGCCAGCAGCCTCCGAACAGGGGGCCAGGAGAAAAACGAGCAGTACTTC. It translates to CASSLRTGGQEKNEQYF. This chain uses TRBV5-6 with TRBJ2-7; 9 bases match TRBD1. The CDR3 extends over 17 amino acids. Trimming at V came to 4 bases and at J to 5 bases, leaving 16 bases not matched to a gene. In germline, CDR1 is SGHDT, CDR2 YYEEEE.

Here the CDR3 reads CASSIGTSGGETQYF. CDR3 nucleotide sequence: TGCGCCAGCAGCATAGGGACTAGCGGGGGGGAGACCCAGTACTTC. The V gene is TRBV5-1, the J gene TRBJ2-5; 15 bases map to TRBD2. The CDR3 runs 15 residues. V lost 4 bases, J lost 5 bases, and 3 bases stayed unmatched. Germline CDR1 is SGHRS and CDR2 is YFSETQ.

The chain combines TRBV2 with TRBJ1-2; D is undetermined. The V end was cut by 4 bases, the J end by 8 bases, with 11 bases between. The CDR3 is 12 residues long. Germline CDR1 and CDR2: SNHLY and FYNNEI. Written as DNA, the CDR3 is TGTGCCAGCAGTGTAAGTCAGTGGGGCTACACCTTC. Residues: CASSVSQWGYTF.

CDR3 sequence reads: CASTLRRTGGRETQYF. The CDR3 bases are TGTGCCAGTACTCTTCGGAGGACAGGGGGGAGGGAGACCCAGTACTTC. The chain combines TRBV19 with TRBJ2-5; 10 bases line up with TRBD1. Germline V gives CDR1 LNHDA, CDR2 SQIVND (reference sequence). Trimming removed 7 bases from V and 5 bases from J; junction bases left unmatched: 13. The CDR3 has 16 amino acids. Together with reference TRBV19 and TRBJ2-5, the CDR3 gives the full variable domain: DGGITQSPKYLFRKEGQNVTLSCEQNLNHDAMYWYRQDPGQGLRLIYYSQIVNDFQKGDIAEGYSVSREKKESFPLTVTSAQKNPTAFYLCASTLRRTGGRETQYFGPGTRLLVL.

The chain uses TRBV4-1 and TRBJ1-3; a weak D match, TRBD1 (5 bases). CDR1 and CDR2 (germline): MGHRA, YSYEKL. V was clipped by 4 bases and J by 6 bases, with 13 bases between them. There are 14 residues in the CDR3. The CDR3 sequence is CASSRDFNENTIYF. The CDR3 DNA reads as TGCGCCAGCAGCCGGGACTTCAATGAAAACACCATATATTTT.

This clone has only one observation. The gene calls are TRBV2 and TRBJ2-2; D is possibly TRBD1 (6 bases). V lost 4 bases, J lost 4 bases, and 10 bases lay in between. The CDR3 runs to 14 residues. Germline CDR1 and CDR2: SNHLY and FYNNEI. The CDR3 protein is CASSAKGGTGELFF. For the CDR3, the DNA is TGTGCCAGCAGTGCGAAAGGGGGCACCGGGGAGCTGTTTTTT.

This chain joins TRBV5-1 and TRBJ2-1, with TRBD1 identical over 8 bases. The V and J ends lost 4 bases and 1 base, in that order; junction bases with no gene match: 4. Germline loops: CDR1 SGHRS, CDR2 YFSETQ. This CDR3 is 15 amino acids long. The CDR3 protein is CASSLRQGSYNEQFF. The CDR3 DNA follows: TGCGCCAGCAGCCTGCGACAGGGGTCCTACAATGAGCAGTTCTTC.

Only a few counts were recorded for this clone. The chain links TRBV5-6 to TRBJ2-7; a possible D gene is TRBD1 (5 bases). V lost 3 bases and J 3 bases, leaving 13 bases between the germline ends. The CDR3 is 14 residues long. Germline CDR1 reads SGHDT; CDR2 reads YYEEEE. CDR3 coding DNA: TGTGCCAGCAGCTCGATTCAGACAGACTACGAGCAGTACTTC. This encodes CASSSIQTDYEQYF.

As concerns this clone: Other DNA sequences in the same sample also yield this CDR3. The V and J genes are TRBV18 and TRBJ1-1; D is perhaps TRBD1 (6 bases). Germline CDR1 and CDR2: KGHSH and LQKENI. The germline V and J ends were trimmed by 0 bases and 2 bases, with 13 bases remaining between them. CDR3 size: 16 residues. The CDR3 reads CASSPPIQGPNTEAFF. Written as DNA, the CDR3 is TGTGCCAGCTCACCACCCATTCAGGGGCCTAACACTGAAGCTTTCTTT.

The J gene is TRBJ1-1, the V gene TRBV9; the match to TRBD1 covers 8 bases. The V gene end was trimmed by 3 bases and the J gene end by 0 bases; junction bases not matched to a gene: 7. Germline V lookup: CDR1 SGDLS, CDR2 YYNGEE. CDR3 length: 16 amino acids. CDR3 protein: CASSAIAGGLNTEAFF. As DNA, the CDR3 is TGTGCCAGCAGCGCCATCGCAGGGGGCTTGAACACTGAAGCTTTCTTT.

The rearrangement joins TRBV5-8 to TRBJ2-5; tentative D call: TRBD1 (5 bases). CDR1 and CDR2 from the germline V gene are SGHTS and YDEGEE. Trimming stripped 2 bases from V and 6 bases from J, with 11 bases between. This CDR3 is built from 13 residues. DNA of the CDR3: TGTGCCAGCAGCTTTGGGGCTGGAAAGACCCAGTACTTC. It is translated as CASSFGAGKTQYF.

The chain is built from TRBV19 and TRBJ2-2; possibly TRBD2 for D (6 bases). Germline-derived CDR1 and CDR2 are LNHDA and SQIVND (reference sequence). This CDR3 has 14 residues. The ends were cut back, 3 bases at V and 2 bases at J, with 7 bases in the middle. The CDR3 DNA is TGTGCCAGTAGTATCGGGAGAAACACCGGGGAGCTGTTTTTT. Amino acids: CASSIGRNTGELFF.

V usage is TRBV30 and J usage is TRBJ2-2, with D maybe TRBD2 (7 bases). The germline gives CDR1 GTSNPN, CDR2 SVGIG (reference sequence). CDR3 length: 13 residues. V lost 7 bases and J 0 bases, leaving 9 bases between the germline ends. In nucleotides, the CDR3 is TGTGCCTCGGGGGGCGCGAACACCGGGGAGCTGTTTTTT. This encodes CASGGANTGELFF.

The J gene is TRBJ1-1, the V gene TRBV30, with TRBD1 matching over 8 bases. After removal of 3 bases from V and 0 bases from J, the junction contained 3 bases not matched to a gene. The CDR3 is 14 residues long. Germline V gene sequence: CDR1 GTSNPN, CDR2 SVGIG (reference sequence). CDR3 sequence (DNA): TGTGCCTGGAGCTTGGGACAGGTGAACACTGAAGCTTTCTTT. Its protein product is CAWSLGQVNTEAFF.

The chain carries TRBV30 and TRBJ2-5; possibly TRBD2 for D (5 bases). The DNA end favors TRBJ2-7, so the J call may be wrong. This CDR3 has 14 residues. The germline gives CDR1 GTSNPN, CDR2 SVGIG (reference sequence). CDR3 in amino acids: CAWSLGLAVYEQYF. The CDR3 DNA is TGTGCCTGGAGTCTCGGTCTAGCTGTCTACGAGCAGTACTTC.

The V call is TRBV5-1, the J call TRBJ1-1, with 7 positions matching TRBD1. V dropped 4 bases and J dropped 3; count of bases not matched to a gene: 9. The CDR3 length is 15 residues. Germline values: CDR1 SGHRS, CDR2 YFSETQ. CDR3 sequence (DNA): TGCGCCAGCAGCCTCGGGACAGCCATGGACACTGAAGCTTTCTTT. This encodes CASSLGTAMDTEAFF. The full variable domain, with the rest looked up from reference TRBV5-1 and TRBJ1-1, is KAGVTQTPRYLIKTRGQQVTLSCSPISGHRSVSWYQQTPGQGLQFLFEYFSETQRNKGNFPGRFSGRQFSNSRSEMNVSTLELGDSALYLCASSLGTAMDTEAFFGQGTRLTVV.

This chain joins TRBV28 and TRBJ1-2, with 12 bases fitting TRBD1. Germline CDR1 is MDHEN and CDR2 is SYDVKM. The V segment lost 5 bases and the J segment 3 bases; nucleotides outside the gene matches: 10. The CDR3 sequence is 17 residues long. The CDR3 reads CASSDRDRGLLDYGYTF. CDR3 in DNA: TGTGCCAGCAGTGACCGGGACAGGGGGCTTTTGGACTATGGCTACACCTTC.

This chain joins TRBV5-4 and TRBJ2-7; possibly TRBD1 for D (5 bases). Trimming took 0 bases from V and 2 from J, leaving 9 bases between them. This CDR3 has 14 residues. Germline lookup yields CDR1 SGHNT and CDR2 YYREEE (reference sequence). The CDR3 region has the DNA TGTGCCAGCAGCTTGGGACAGCAGACCTACGAGCAGTACTTC. It yields the protein CASSLGQQTYEQYF.

V gene TRBV5-1 combines with J gene TRBJ2-7; a possible D gene is TRBD2 (5 bases). The germline V gene has CDR1 SGHRS and CDR2 YFSETQ. This CDR3 spans 13 amino acids. V was cut by 0 bases and J by 7 bases, with 11 bases left in between. In DNA form, the CDR3 reads TGCGCCAGCAGCTTGGACGGGGTCTTGGAGCAGTACTTC. Translated, it gives CASSLDGVLEQYF. The full variable domain, with the rest looked up from reference TRBV5-1 and TRBJ2-7, is KAGVTQTPRYLIKTRGQQVTLSCSPISGHRSVSWYQQTPGQGLQFLFEYFSETQRNKGNFPGRFSGRQFSNSRSEMNVSTLELGDSALYLCASSLDGVLEQYFGPGTRLTVT.

On this clone itself: One end of the junction varies from germline; a read error may be responsible. The chain carries TRBV6-4 and TRBJ2-7; tentatively, D is TRBD1 (6 bases). The CDR3 extends over 9 amino acids. Germline assignment: CDR1 MRHNA and CDR2 SNTAGT. CDR3 sequence (DNA): TGTGCCAGCAGTTGGGGGCCGAACTTC. The encoded protein is CASSWGPNF.

The table lists this clone with a count of one. The V gene is TRBV5-1, the J gene TRBJ2-5; weak D call: TRBD2 (6 bases). Germline CDR1 SGHRS, CDR2 YFSETQ. V was pared by 3 bases and J by 4 bases, with 10 bases between. This CDR3 contains 13 residues. The CDR3 here is CASSWRGGETQYF. The CDR3 DNA reads TGCGCCAGCAGCTGGAGGGGAGGAGAGACCCAGTACTTC.

The CDR3 protein is CASSPGQGSREQFF. Written as DNA, the CDR3 is TGTGCCAGCAGCCCTGGACAGGGATCTAGGGAGCAGTTCTTC. This rearrangement joins TRBV7-8 to TRBJ2-1, with 8 bases that match TRBD1. V was clipped by 5 bases and J by 10 bases; unmatched bases: 10. The CDR3 contains 14 residues. Germline CDR1 reads SGHVS; CDR2 reads FQNEAQ.